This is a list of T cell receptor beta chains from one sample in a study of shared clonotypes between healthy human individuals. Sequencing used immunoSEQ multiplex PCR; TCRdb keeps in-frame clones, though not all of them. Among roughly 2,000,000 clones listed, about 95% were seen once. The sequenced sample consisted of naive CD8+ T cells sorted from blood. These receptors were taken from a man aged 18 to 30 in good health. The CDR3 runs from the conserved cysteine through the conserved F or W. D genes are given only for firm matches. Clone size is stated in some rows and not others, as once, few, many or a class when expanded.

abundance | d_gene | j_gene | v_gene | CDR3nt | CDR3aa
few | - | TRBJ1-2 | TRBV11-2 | TGTGCCAGCAGCTCTACACCCAACTATGGCTACACCTTC | CASSSTPNYGYTF
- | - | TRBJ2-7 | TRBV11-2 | TGTGCCAGCAGCTTATCCGGGACGGCTTTCCCCTACGAGCAGTACTTC | CASSLSGTAFPYEQYF
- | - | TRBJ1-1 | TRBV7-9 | TGTGCCAGCAGCCCCGACTGGGGAACTGAAGCTTTCTTT | CASSPDWGTEAFF
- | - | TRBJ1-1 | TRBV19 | TGTGCCAGTAGTATTTTCTTACCGGGACATCCGGGGGGCCCTGAAGCTTTCTTT | CASSIFLPGHPGGPEAFF
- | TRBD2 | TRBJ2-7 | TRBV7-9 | TGTGCCAGCAGCGGTTCCAAGCGGGAGGGCCTAGCCTACGAGCAGTACTTC | CASSGSKREGLAYEQYF
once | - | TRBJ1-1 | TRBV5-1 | TGCGCCAGCAGCTTGACAGCTCAACTAGGCACTGAAGCTTTCTTT | CASSLTAQLGTEAFF
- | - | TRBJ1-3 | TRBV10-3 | TGTGCCATCAGGAAGGACGCCAGCTCTGGAAACACCATATATTTT | CAIRKDASSGNTIYF
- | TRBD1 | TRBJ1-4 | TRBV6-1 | TGTGCCAGCAGTGAAGCTGTTCCGGGACAGGGGAATGAAAAACTGTTTTTT | CASSEAVPGQGNEKLFF
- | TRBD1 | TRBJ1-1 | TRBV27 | TGTGCCAGCAGTCTCAGGGGGGGGAGGACTGAAGCTTTCTTT | CASSLRGGRTEAFF
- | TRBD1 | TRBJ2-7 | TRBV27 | TGTGCCAGCAGTTCCCCCGGGACAGGGGGCTACGAGCAGTACTTC | CASSSPGTGGYEQYF
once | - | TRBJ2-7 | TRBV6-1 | TGTGCCAGCAGTGAGCGGCGGCTTCTACAGACAGCCTACGAGCAGTACTTC | CASSERRLLQTAYEQYF
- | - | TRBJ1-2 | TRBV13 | TGTGCCAGCAGCTTAGCGGGGGGGACCTATGGCTACACCTTC | CASSLAGGTYGYTF
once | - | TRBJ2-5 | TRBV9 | TGTGCCAGCAGCGTAGCAGGGGCTGGAGAGACCCAGTACTTC | CASSVAGAGETQYF
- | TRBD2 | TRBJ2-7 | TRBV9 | TGTGCCAGCAGCGTCCTAGCGGGAGGGCCCCACGAGCAGTACTTC | CASSVLAGGPHEQYF
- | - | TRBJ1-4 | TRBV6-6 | TGTGCCAGCAGTTACTCTAGTAATGAAAAACTGTTTTTT | CASSYSSNEKLFF
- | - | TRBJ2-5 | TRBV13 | TGTGCCAGCAGCTTAGGAAAGCTCTCGGGAGCGAAAGAGACCCAGTACTTC | CASSLGKLSGAKETQYF
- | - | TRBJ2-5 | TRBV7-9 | TGTGCCAGCAGCTTACCCATCCAAGAGACCCAGTACTTC | CASSLPIQETQYF
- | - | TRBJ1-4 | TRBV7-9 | TGTGCCAGCAGACAGGGAATTAATGAAAAACTGTTTTTT | CASRQGINEKLFF
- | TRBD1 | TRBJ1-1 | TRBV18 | TGTGCCAGCTCATCTCCAGGGGGGGAAACTGAAGCTTTCTTT | CASSSPGGETEAFF
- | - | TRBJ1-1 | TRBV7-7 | TGTGCTAGCAGCTTAGGAGAGGGTAACACTGAAGCTTTCTTT | CASSLGEGNTEAFF
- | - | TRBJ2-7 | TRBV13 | TGTGCCAGCAGCCGGGGGCGGCTCTACGAGCAGTACTTC | CASSRGRLYEQYF
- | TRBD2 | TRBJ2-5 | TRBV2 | TGTGCCAGCAGTGGACTAGCGGAGGGAGAGACCCAGTACTTC | CASSGLAEGETQYF